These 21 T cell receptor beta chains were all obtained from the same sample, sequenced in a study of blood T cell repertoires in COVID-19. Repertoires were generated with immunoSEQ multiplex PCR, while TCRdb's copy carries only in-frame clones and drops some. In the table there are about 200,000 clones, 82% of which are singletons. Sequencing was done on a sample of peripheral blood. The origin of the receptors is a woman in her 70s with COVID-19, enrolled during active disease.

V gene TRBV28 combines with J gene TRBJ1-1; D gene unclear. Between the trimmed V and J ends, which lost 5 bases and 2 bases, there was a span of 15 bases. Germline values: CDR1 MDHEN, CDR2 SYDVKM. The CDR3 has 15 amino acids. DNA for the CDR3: TGTGCCAGCAGTACCCCCCAGTCTTATAACACTGAAGCTTTCTTT. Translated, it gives CASSTPQSYNTEAFF.

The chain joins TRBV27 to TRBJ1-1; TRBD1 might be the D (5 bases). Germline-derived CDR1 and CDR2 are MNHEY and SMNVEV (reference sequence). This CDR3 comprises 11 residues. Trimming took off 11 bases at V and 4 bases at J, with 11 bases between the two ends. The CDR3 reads CAGLRVTEAFF. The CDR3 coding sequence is TGTGCCGGCCTCAGGGTCACTGAAGCTTTCTTT.

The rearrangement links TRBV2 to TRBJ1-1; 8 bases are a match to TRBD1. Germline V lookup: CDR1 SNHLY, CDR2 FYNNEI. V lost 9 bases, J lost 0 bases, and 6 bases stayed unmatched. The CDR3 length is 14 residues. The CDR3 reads CASRWDRLNTEAFF. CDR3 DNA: TGTGCCAGTAGATGGGACAGGCTGAACACTGAAGCTTTCTTT.

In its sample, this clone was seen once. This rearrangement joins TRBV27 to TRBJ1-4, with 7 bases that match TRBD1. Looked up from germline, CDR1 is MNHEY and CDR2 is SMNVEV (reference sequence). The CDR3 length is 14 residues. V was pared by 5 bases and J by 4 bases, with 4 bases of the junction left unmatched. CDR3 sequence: CASSPGTVNEKLFF. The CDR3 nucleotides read TGTGCCAGCAGTCCCGGGACAGTTAATGAAAAACTGTTTTTT.

The CDR3 here is CAVKREGQGNTEAFF. CDR3 in DNA: TGTGCCGTCAAACGCGAGGGACAGGGGAACACTGAAGCTTTCTTT. J is TRBJ1-1 and V is TRBV10-3, with 9 bases lining up with TRBD1. Germline lookup yields CDR1 ENHRY and CDR2 SYGVKD. The CDR3 consists of 15 residues. Trimming cost V 11 bases and J 1 base; bases outside gene matches: 11.

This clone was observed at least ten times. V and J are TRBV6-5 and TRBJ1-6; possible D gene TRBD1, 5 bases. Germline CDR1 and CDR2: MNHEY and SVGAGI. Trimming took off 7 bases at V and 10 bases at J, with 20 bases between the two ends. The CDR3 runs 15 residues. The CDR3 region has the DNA TGTGCCAGCACCAGAACACGGTCCGGGGGATCACCCCTCCACTTT. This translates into CASTRTRSGGSPLHF.

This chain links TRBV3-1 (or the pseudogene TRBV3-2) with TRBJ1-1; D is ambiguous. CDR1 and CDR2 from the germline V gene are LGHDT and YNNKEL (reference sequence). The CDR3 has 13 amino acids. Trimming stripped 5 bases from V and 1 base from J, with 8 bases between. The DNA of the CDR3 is TGTGCCAGCAGCGGCTCTTGGAACACTGAAGCTTTCTTT. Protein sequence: CASSGSWNTEAFF.

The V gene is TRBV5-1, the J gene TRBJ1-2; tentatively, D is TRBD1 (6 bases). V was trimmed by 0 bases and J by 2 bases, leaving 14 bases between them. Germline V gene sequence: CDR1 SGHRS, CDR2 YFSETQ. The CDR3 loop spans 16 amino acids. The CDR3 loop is CASSLGGPGQNYGYTF. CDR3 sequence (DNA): TGCGCCAGCAGCTTGGGGGGACCGGGACAAAACTATGGCTACACCTTC.

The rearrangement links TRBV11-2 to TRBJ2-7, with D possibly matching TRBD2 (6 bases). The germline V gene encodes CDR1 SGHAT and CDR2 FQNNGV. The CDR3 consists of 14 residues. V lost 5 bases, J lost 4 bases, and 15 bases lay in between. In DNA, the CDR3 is TGTGCCAGCAGCCCCATGGGACTCCAATACGAGCAGTACTTC. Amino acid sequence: CASSPMGLQYEQYF.

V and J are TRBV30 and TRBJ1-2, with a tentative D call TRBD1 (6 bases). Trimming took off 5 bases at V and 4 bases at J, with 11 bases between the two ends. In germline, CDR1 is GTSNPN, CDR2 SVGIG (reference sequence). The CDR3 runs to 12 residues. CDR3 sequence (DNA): TGTGCCTGGGCGGGGGGCAGCTATGGCTACACCTTC. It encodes CAWAGGSYGYTF.

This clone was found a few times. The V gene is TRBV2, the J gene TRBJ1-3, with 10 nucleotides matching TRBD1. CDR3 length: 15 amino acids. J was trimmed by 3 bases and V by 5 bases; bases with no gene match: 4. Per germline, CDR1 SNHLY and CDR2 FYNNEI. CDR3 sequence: CASSTDRGHGNTIYF. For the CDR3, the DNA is TGTGCCAGCAGTACCGACAGGGGGCATGGAAACACCATATATTTT.

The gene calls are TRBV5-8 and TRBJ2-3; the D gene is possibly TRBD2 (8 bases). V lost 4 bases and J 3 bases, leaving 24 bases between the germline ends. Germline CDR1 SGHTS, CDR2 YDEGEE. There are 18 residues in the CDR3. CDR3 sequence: CASSPGRGPFLRTDTQYF. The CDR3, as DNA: TGTGCCAGCAGCCCCGGGAGGGGGCCCTTTCTCAGGACAGATACGCAGTATTTT.

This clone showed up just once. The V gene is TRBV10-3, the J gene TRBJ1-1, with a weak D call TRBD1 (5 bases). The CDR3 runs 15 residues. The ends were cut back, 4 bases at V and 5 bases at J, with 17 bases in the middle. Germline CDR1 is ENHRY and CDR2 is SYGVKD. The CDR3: CAISGTGRDKTEAFF. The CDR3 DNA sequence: TGTGCCATCAGTGGTACAGGCAGGGATAAAACTGAAGCTTTCTTT.

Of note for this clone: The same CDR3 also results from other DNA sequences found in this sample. Here the CDR3 DNA reads TGTGCCAGCAGTTTACAGGGTGCAGGAAACACCATATATTTT. Translated, it gives CASSLQGAGNTIYF. The chain employs TRBV28 and TRBJ1-3, with a tentative D call TRBD1 (5 bases). From germline, CDR1 is MDHEN and CDR2 SYDVKM. There are 14 residues in the CDR3. Trimming stripped 2 bases from V and 4 bases from J, with 9 bases between.

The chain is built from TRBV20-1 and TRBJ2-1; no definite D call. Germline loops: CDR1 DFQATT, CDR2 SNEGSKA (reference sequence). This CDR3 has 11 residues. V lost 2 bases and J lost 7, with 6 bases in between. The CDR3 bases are TGCAGTGCTAGATTCGGTAATGAGCAGTTCTTC. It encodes CSARFGNEQFF.

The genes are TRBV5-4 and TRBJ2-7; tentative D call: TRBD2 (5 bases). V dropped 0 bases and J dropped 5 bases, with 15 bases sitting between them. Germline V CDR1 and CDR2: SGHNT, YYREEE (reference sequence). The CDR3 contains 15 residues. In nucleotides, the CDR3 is TGTGCCAGCAGCTTGGCCGGGCGGGTAGAGAACGAGCAGTACTTC. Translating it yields CASSLAGRVENEQYF. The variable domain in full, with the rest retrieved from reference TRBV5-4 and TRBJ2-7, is ETGVTQSPTHLIKTRGQQVTLRCSSQSGHNTVSWYQQALGQGPQFIFQYYREEENGRGNFPPRFSGLQFPNYSSELNVNALELDDSALYLCASSLAGRVENEQYFGPGTRLTVT.

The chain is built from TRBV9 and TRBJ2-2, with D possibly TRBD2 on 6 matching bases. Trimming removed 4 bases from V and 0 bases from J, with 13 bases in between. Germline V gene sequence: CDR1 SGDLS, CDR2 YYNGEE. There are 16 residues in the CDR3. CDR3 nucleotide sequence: TGTGCCAGCAGCCCACTGCGGGGCACGAACACCGGGGAGCTGTTTTTT. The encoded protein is CASSPLRGTNTGELFF.

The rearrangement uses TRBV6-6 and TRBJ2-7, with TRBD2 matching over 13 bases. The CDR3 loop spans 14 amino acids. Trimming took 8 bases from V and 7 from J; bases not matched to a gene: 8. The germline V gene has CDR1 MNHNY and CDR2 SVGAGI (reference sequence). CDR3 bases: TGTGCCAGCGGGACTAGCGGGACCCGTCGGGAGCAGTACTTC. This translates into CASGTSGTRREQYF.

DNA for the CDR3: TGTGCCAGCAGTTTATTGGGACAAGATACGCAGTATTTT. It yields the protein CASSLLGQDTQYF. The J gene is TRBJ2-3, the V gene TRBV27; perhaps TRBD1 as D (6 bases). Germline CDR1 and CDR2: MNHEY and SMNVEV (reference sequence). Trimming removed 1 base at V and 5 bases at J, with 7 bases between. CDR3 length: 13 residues.

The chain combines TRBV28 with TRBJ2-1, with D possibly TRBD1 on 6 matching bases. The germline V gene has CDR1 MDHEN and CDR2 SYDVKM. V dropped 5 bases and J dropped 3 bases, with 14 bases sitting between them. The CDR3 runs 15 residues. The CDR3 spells CASSPDSKRYNEQFF. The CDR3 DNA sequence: TGTGCCAGCAGTCCGGACAGCAAGCGCTACAATGAGCAGTTCTTC.

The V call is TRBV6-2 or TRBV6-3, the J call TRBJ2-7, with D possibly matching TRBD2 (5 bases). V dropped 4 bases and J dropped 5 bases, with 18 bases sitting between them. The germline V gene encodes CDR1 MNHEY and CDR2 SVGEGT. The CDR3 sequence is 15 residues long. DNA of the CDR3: TGTGCCAGCAGTTTGGAACTAGTAAGAGTCAACGAGCAGTACTTC. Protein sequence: CASSLELVRVNEQYF.